This T cell receptor beta chain derives from a study of CD8 T cells in ankylosing spondylitis. As concerns this clonotype: Its antigen is still unknown.

Study results and limitations: Previously reported in reactive arthritis synovial fluid and blood were some of the motif variants. The disease-linked clones had a CD8+ phenotype and low blood frequencies. Ankylosing spondylitis blood appeared to carry a characteristic TCR beta motif of under ten highly homologous variants.

Quantitative 5'-RACE with molecular barcodes generated TCR beta libraries. TCRdb analysed the 5' RACE reads with MiXCR anew, one entry per CDR3 protein. The sample shows 250,000 to 400,000 distinct CDR3 sequences, roughly 11% of them seen only once. The CDR3 is 15 amino acids. Germline V gives CDR1 SNHLY, CDR2 FYNNEI. V lost 6 bases to trimming and J lost 9 bases, with 21 bases between them. The receptor comes from a female donor with ankylosing spondylitis or in good health (not recorded which). The chain combines TRBV2 with TRBJ2-1, with D perhaps TRBD1 (7 bases). Sequencing input: blood, either unsorted or a sorted T cell fraction (not recorded which). Here the CDR3 DNA reads TGTGCCAGCAGACAAGGGTCCCAGGGGGGAGGTGAGCAGTTCTTC. This translates into CASRQGSQGGGEQFF.